This TCR beta chain is from a study of T cells after yellow fever vaccination. The overall study: Fractions containing few cells were prepared with SMART-Seq v4 Ultra Low Input. Overall study findings and caveats: The study found a weaker secondary response that peaked faster, day 5 versus 15. Clones that expanded after primary vaccination mostly reappeared after the booster (around 96% CD4, approximately 85% CD8).

MiXCR, run by TCRdb on the 5' RACE reads, gives a single entry per CDR3 protein. The sample shows some 560,000 distinct CDR3 sequences, around 16% of them seen only once. The CDR3 loop spans 16 amino acids. From germline, CDR1 is LNHNV and CDR2 YYDKDF (reference sequence). V shed 3 bases and J 5 bases; nucleotides not matched to a gene: 10. This clonotype was picked up a small number of times. Its target is unknown. The source material was PBMCs, sampled about 5 days after the first yellow fever vaccination. The V call is TRBV15, the J call TRBJ2-3, with 8 bases lining up with TRBD2. The source is a young man who received the YFV17D yellow fever vaccine. For the CDR3, the DNA is TGTGCCACCAGCAGGTCATCACGGGGGGGCAGAGATACGCAGTATTTT. Translating it yields CATSRSSRGGRDTQYF.